The rows below give T cell receptor beta chains drawn from one sample of a study of glioma-infiltrating T cells. In TCRdb, the multiplex PCR reads were re-called with MiXCR into one record per CDR3 protein. The repertoire consists of 300,000 to 450,000 distinct CDR3 sequences, with roughly two fifths occurring once and the leading ten covering 9.5% to 15%. Sequencing was carried out using glioma tissue, nonneoplastic brain tissue, or PBMCs (not recorded which). The receptor source for this set is a human donor with low-grade glioma or glioblastoma, undergoing nonglioma brain surgery, or in good health (not recorded which). Each CDR3 is given with its conserved first and last residue. The D gene is left open where the match is weak. Where a row states a size, it is once, few, many or the class of an expanded clone; other rows omit it.

clone size: NA; J gene: TRBJ2-7; D gene: NA; V gene: TRBV28; CDR3 DNA: TGTGCCAGCAGTTTACGGGGATACAAGCAGTACTTC; CDR3 protein: CASSLRGYKQYF
clone size: NA; J gene: TRBJ2-4; D gene: TRBD2; V gene: TRBV12-3/TRBV12-4; CDR3 DNA: TGTGCCAGCAGTTTTAGCCTAGCGGGAACCGCCAAAAACATTCAGTACTTC; CDR3 protein: CASSFSLAGTAKNIQYF
clone size: many; J gene: TRBJ2-7; D gene: NA; V gene: TRBV20-1; CDR3 DNA: TGCAGTGCTAGTCGAGGGAGCTCCTACGAGCAGTACTTC; CDR3 protein: CSASRGSSYEQYF
clone size: many; J gene: TRBJ2-5; D gene: TRBD1; V gene: TRBV25-1; CDR3 DNA: TGTGCCAGCAGAGGGACAGGGCAAGAGACCCAGTACTTC; CDR3 protein: CASRGTGQETQYF
clone size: many; J gene: TRBJ2-7; D gene: NA; V gene: TRBV6-2/TRBV6-3; CDR3 DNA: TGTGCCAGCAGTTACGTAGGACCGCAGGGGGAGCAGTACTTC; CDR3 protein: CASSYVGPQGEQYF
clone size: many; J gene: TRBJ2-7; D gene: NA; V gene: TRBV15; CDR3 DNA: TGTGCCACCAGCAGAGACACCACCCTGGACCCTTACGAGCAGTACTTC; CDR3 protein: CATSRDTTLDPYEQYF
clone size: NA; J gene: TRBJ2-5; D gene: NA; V gene: TRBV20-1; CDR3 DNA: TGCAGTGCGCGGCTGTCTCAAGAGGCCCAGTACTTC; CDR3 protein: CSARLSQEAQYF
clone size: NA; J gene: TRBJ2-3; D gene: TRBD1; V gene: TRBV6-4; CDR3 DNA: TGTGCCAGCGGGATGGGACAGAGCACAGATACGCAGTATTTT; CDR3 protein: CASGMGQSTDTQYF
clone size: once; J gene: TRBJ1-2; D gene: NA; V gene: TRBV20-1; CDR3 DNA: TGCAGTGCTAGCCCACTGGGTCTGGGACCAACTCACTATGGCTACACCTTC; CDR3 protein: CSASPLGLGPTHYGYTF
clone size: many; J gene: TRBJ2-1; D gene: NA; V gene: TRBV27; CDR3 DNA: TGTGCCAGCAGTTTCGGTCGGGCCCACGATGAGCAGTTCTTC; CDR3 protein: CASSFGRAHDEQFF
clone size: many; J gene: TRBJ1-5; D gene: NA; V gene: TRBV6-1; CDR3 DNA: TGTGCCAGCAGTGAAGGGTGGGGCAATCAGCCCCAGCATTTT; CDR3 protein: CASSEGWGNQPQHF
clone size: NA; J gene: TRBJ2-5; D gene: TRBD1; V gene: TRBV15; CDR3 DNA: TGTGCCACCAGCAGTGGGGACAGGGAGACCCAGTACTTC; CDR3 protein: CATSSGDRETQYF
clone size: few; J gene: TRBJ1-5; D gene: NA; V gene: TRBV28; CDR3 DNA: TGTGCCAGCAGTCCCTATCCCATTTTTTATAGCAATCAGCCCCAGCATTTT; CDR3 protein: CASSPYPIFYSNQPQHF
clone size: NA; J gene: TRBJ1-6; D gene: NA; V gene: TRBV7-9; CDR3 DNA: TGTGCCAGCAGCTTACTGTATAACTCACCCCTCCACTTT; CDR3 protein: CASSLLYNSPLHF
clone size: NA; J gene: TRBJ1-1; D gene: NA; V gene: TRBV15; CDR3 DNA: TGTGCCATTAGCAGCCTTGAGACGAACACTGAAGCTTTCTTT; CDR3 protein: CAISSLETNTEAFF
clone size: few; J gene: TRBJ2-1; D gene: NA; V gene: TRBV2; CDR3 DNA: TGTGCCAGCAGTGACCTAGGCTCCTACAATGAGCAGTTCTTC; CDR3 protein: CASSDLGSYNEQFF
clone size: few; J gene: TRBJ2-1; D gene: NA; V gene: TRBV28; CDR3 DNA: TGTGCCAGCCGACTACAGAGAAGCTCCTACAATGAGCAGTTCTTC; CDR3 protein: CASRLQRSSYNEQFF
clone size: many; J gene: TRBJ1-2; D gene: NA; V gene: TRBV15; CDR3 DNA: TGTGCCACCAGCAGAGGAGGGTATGGCTACACCTTC; CDR3 protein: CATSRGGYGYTF
clone size: many; J gene: TRBJ1-1; D gene: TRBD1; V gene: TRBV6-2/TRBV6-3; CDR3 DNA: TGTGCCAGCACCCTGAGAGACAGGGGGCTTCAAGCTTTCTTT; CDR3 protein: CASTLRDRGLQAFF
clone size: many; J gene: TRBJ2-7; D gene: TRBD1; V gene: TRBV20-1; CDR3 DNA: TGCAGTGCTAGAGGGGACAGGGCCGCCTACGAGCAGTACTTC; CDR3 protein: CSARGDRAAYEQYF
clone size: NA; J gene: TRBJ2-7; D gene: NA; V gene: TRBV6-1; CDR3 DNA: TGTGCCAGCAGTGAAGCTGTGAGTTCAGTCCGCTACGAGCAGTACTTC; CDR3 protein: CASSEAVSSVRYEQYF
clone size: NA; J gene: TRBJ2-3; D gene: TRBD1; V gene: TRBV28; CDR3 DNA: TGTGCCAGCAGTTTGGCCGGGGGACAGGGGACAGATACGCAGTATTTT; CDR3 protein: CASSLAGGQGTDTQYF
clone size: NA; J gene: TRBJ2-1; D gene: TRBD2; V gene: TRBV15; CDR3 DNA: TGTGCCCCCAGCGGTAGACTAGCGGGAGGGCCGCTGGGGGAGCAGTTCTTC; CDR3 protein: CAPSGRLAGGPLGEQFF
clone size: NA; J gene: TRBJ2-5; D gene: TRBD2; V gene: TRBV20-1; CDR3 DNA: TGCAGTGCTAGTATCGGCCAGCGGGAGAGAGAGACCCAGTACTTC; CDR3 protein: CSASIGQRERETQYF
clone size: NA; J gene: TRBJ2-7; D gene: TRBD2; V gene: TRBV28; CDR3 DNA: TGTGCCAGCAGTTTACGCCTAGCGGGAGGGTCTAGTACTACCGAGCAGTACTTC; CDR3 protein: CASSLRLAGGSSTTEQYF
clone size: many; J gene: TRBJ2-3; D gene: NA; V gene: TRBV6-1; CDR3 DNA: TGTGCCAGCGGCCAATCCACAGATACGCAGTATTTT; CDR3 protein: CASGQSTDTQYF
clone size: NA; J gene: TRBJ2-1; D gene: NA; V gene: TRBV6-2/TRBV6-3; CDR3 DNA: TGTGCCAGCAGACTAGCACCCCCAGGGCAGTTCTTC; CDR3 protein: CASRLAPPGQFF
clone size: many; J gene: TRBJ2-7; D gene: NA; V gene: TRBV6-2/TRBV6-3; CDR3 DNA: TGTGCCAGCGGGAGTAACTACGAGCAGTACTTC; CDR3 protein: CASGSNYEQYF
clone size: few; J gene: TRBJ2-1; D gene: TRBD1; V gene: TRBV5-4; CDR3 DNA: TGTGCCAGCAGCTTCGGGACAGGGAATGCCCCCAATGAGCAGTTCTTC; CDR3 protein: CASSFGTGNAPNEQFF
clone size: few; J gene: TRBJ2-1; D gene: NA; V gene: TRBV19; CDR3 DNA: TGTGCCAGTACCCTAACGGGTAGGACCTACAATGAGCAGTTCTTC; CDR3 protein: CASTLTGRTYNEQFF
clone size: few; J gene: TRBJ2-3; D gene: NA; V gene: TRBV10-3; CDR3 DNA: TGTGCCATCAGTGATAAAACTCAGGGGATTCGCACAGATACGCAGTATTTT; CDR3 protein: CAISDKTQGIRTDTQYF
clone size: NA; J gene: TRBJ1-1; D gene: NA; V gene: TRBV5-8; CDR3 DNA: TGTGCCAGCAGCTTGCGAAGGTTCTCAGCGGGTGAAGCTTTCTTT; CDR3 protein: CASSLRRFSAGEAFF
clone size: few; J gene: TRBJ1-4; D gene: NA; V gene: TRBV7-9; CDR3 DNA: TGTGCCAGCAGCTTAGGGGGTGGTGAAAAACTGTTTTTT; CDR3 protein: CASSLGGGEKLFF
clone size: many; J gene: TRBJ2-5; D gene: NA; V gene: TRBV20-1; CDR3 DNA: TGCAGTGCAAGAGGGGCGGTGACTACTCAAGAGACCCAGTACTTC; CDR3 protein: CSARGAVTTQETQYF
clone size: NA; J gene: TRBJ1-2; D gene: NA; V gene: TRBV4-1; CDR3 DNA: TGCGCCAGCAGCCAACCTTCGGCCGGTCACGGCTACACCTTC; CDR3 protein: CASSQPSAGHGYTF
clone size: NA; J gene: TRBJ2-1; D gene: TRBD1; V gene: TRBV6-9; CDR3 DNA: TGTGCCAGCAGCTACGGGACAGGGGAATTCAATGAGCAGTTCTTC; CDR3 protein: CASSYGTGEFNEQFF
clone size: NA; J gene: TRBJ2-2; D gene: NA; V gene: TRBV19; CDR3 DNA: TGTGCCAGTAGTATACCCGCGGCTCAGGCGGGGGAGCTGTTTTTT; CDR3 protein: CASSIPAAQAGELFF
clone size: few; J gene: TRBJ2-4; D gene: TRBD1; V gene: TRBV4-3; CDR3 DNA: TGCGCCAGCAGCCAAGATACTGGGACAGGGGGGAACATTCAGTACTTC; CDR3 protein: CASSQDTGTGGNIQYF
clone size: NA; J gene: TRBJ2-5; D gene: NA; V gene: TRBV7-9; CDR3 DNA: TGTGCCAGCAGCTTAGAGTTAAACCCCCAAGAGACCCAGTACTTC; CDR3 protein: CASSLELNPQETQYF
clone size: NA; J gene: TRBJ2-1; D gene: NA; V gene: TRBV4-1; CDR3 DNA: TGCGCCAGCAGCCAGGGACTGTCGACTAGTTACAATGAGCAGTTCTTC; CDR3 protein: CASSQGLSTSYNEQFF
clone size: NA; J gene: TRBJ2-1; D gene: NA; V gene: TRBV7-2; CDR3 DNA: TGTGCCAGCAGCTTAGATGGCGGGACGATCGATGAGCAGTTCTTC; CDR3 protein: CASSLDGGTIDEQFF
clone size: NA; J gene: TRBJ2-1; D gene: NA; V gene: TRBV20-1; CDR3 DNA: TGCGGTGCTAGGACCCCCTTTCTGGGCTCCTACAATGAGCAGTTCTTC; CDR3 protein: CGARTPFLGSYNEQFF